This TCR beta chain appears in the sequencing data of a study of blood T cell repertoires in COVID-19. The wider study: Sites in the United States, Italy and Spain provided acute and convalescent COVID-19 samples. In each case, the material was cDNA or gDNA derived from T cells, B-cell-depleted T cells, or PBMCs.

The germline gives CDR1 SGHTS, CDR2 YDEGEE. This CDR3 is 16 amino acids long. Trimming stripped 1 base from V and 2 bases from J, with 14 bases between. Original methodology: From reference gene primer amplification, estimates of nucleated cell counts were derived. The assay was immunoSEQ multiplex PCR, and TCRdb's table has in-frame clones only and misses some. V and J calls plus clone size are reproduced from that table; the DNA served to infer D and trimming. The sample holds under 250,000 clones, around 80% seen once. The sample comprised peripheral blood. The receptor's source is a woman in her sixties or seventies with acute or convalescent COVID-19. The chain couples TRBV5-8 to TRBJ2-3; D possibly corresponds to TRBD1 (6 bases). The CDR3 region is CASSLSGATATDTQYF. In DNA, the CDR3 is TGTGCCAGCAGCTTGTCAGGGGCGACTGCCACAGATACGCAGTATTTT.